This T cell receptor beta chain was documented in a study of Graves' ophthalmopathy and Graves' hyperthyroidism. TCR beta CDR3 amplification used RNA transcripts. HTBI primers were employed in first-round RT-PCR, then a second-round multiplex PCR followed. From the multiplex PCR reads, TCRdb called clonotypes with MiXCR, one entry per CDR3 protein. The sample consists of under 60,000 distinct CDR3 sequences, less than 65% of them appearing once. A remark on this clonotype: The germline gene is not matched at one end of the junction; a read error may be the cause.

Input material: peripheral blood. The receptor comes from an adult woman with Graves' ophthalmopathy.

Here the CDR3 reads CSAMETRGSYEQYF. In DNA, the CDR3 is TGCAGTGCTATGGAGACTAGGGGGTCCTACGAGCAGTACTTT. The V call is TRBV20-1, the J call TRBJ2-7, with D perhaps TRBD1 or TRBD2 (6 bases each). Germline loops: CDR1 DFQATT, CDR2 SNEGSKA (reference sequence). This CDR3 comprises 14 residues.